The 9 T cell receptor beta chains in this list originate from one sample, sequenced in a study of regulatory T cells in long-lasting Graves disease. The TCR beta library used iRepertoire HTBI primers with Arm-PCR amplification of CDR3. TCRdb analysed the multiplex PCR reads with MiXCR anew, one entry per CDR3 protein. The repertoire consists of around 230,000 distinct CDR3 sequences, with around 17% occurring once and the leading ten covering approximately 20%. Time point in this sample: newly diagnosed GD, antithyroid drugs for less than 3 months. PBMC RNA served as the TCR library source. The sequencing here drew on peripheral blood mononuclear cells (PBMCs), taken at new diagnosis, from a patient treated with antithyroid drugs. Every receptor here comes from a female donor with Graves disease.

Many counts were recorded for this clonotype. The J gene is TRBJ1-3, the V gene TRBV7-2, with D hard to call. This CDR3 region has 15 residues. CDR1 and CDR2 (germline): SGHTA, FQGNSA. Trimming took off 5 bases at V and 4 bases at J, with 15 bases between the two ends. CDR3 loop: CASSPTTAGGNTIYF. The CDR3 nucleotides are TGTGCCAGCAGCCCAACAACGGCAGGCGGAAACACCATATATTTT.

V usage is TRBV30 and J usage is TRBJ1-1; maybe TRBD1 (5 bases). Trimming left V 4 bases short and J 8 bases short, with 14 bases between. This CDR3 region has 12 residues. Germline assignment: CDR1 GTSNPN and CDR2 SVGIG (reference sequence). The CDR3 DNA follows: TGTGCCTGGACTGTGGGAGGGGTCGAAGCTTTCTTT. Protein: CAWTVGGVEAFF.

In its sample, this clonotype was seen many times. V usage is TRBV12-3 or TRBV12-4 and J usage is TRBJ1-4; D gene unclear. V dropped 3 bases and J dropped 8 bases, with 13 bases sitting between them. This CDR3 region has 14 residues. The CDR3 bases are TGTGCCAGCAGTTTTCAGCTCGGGCGGGAAAAACTGTTTTTT. Translating it yields CASSFQLGREKLFF.

This clonotype was recorded many times. The V call is TRBV27, the J call TRBJ2-3; weak D call: TRBD2 (6 bases). This CDR3 is 13 amino acids long. CDR1 is MNHEY and CDR2 is SMNVEV in the germline V gene (reference sequence). Deletions cut 6 bases from V and 6 bases from J, with 13 bases between. CDR3 in DNA: TGTGCCAGCAGGGGGACTTTTGTCGATACGCAGTATTTT. This gives the protein CASRGTFVDTQYF.

The gene calls are TRBV7-2 and TRBJ2-3, with 8 nucleotides matching TRBD1. J lost 2 bases, V lost 5 bases, and 3 bases had no gene match. CDR3 size: 14 residues. Per germline, CDR1 SGHTA and CDR2 FQGNSA. DNA for the CDR3: TGTGCCAGCAGCAGACAGGGGCCCACAGATACGCAGTATTTT. Protein sequence: CASSRQGPTDTQYF.

This clonotype was observed many times. The chain uses TRBV19 and TRBJ1-1; D gene ambiguous. In germline, CDR1 is LNHDA, CDR2 SQIVND (reference sequence). V was clipped by 10 bases and J by 5 bases, with 17 bases between them. This CDR3 has 13 residues. This CDR3 is CATSLRYETEAFF. The CDR3 DNA sequence: TGTGCCACCTCTCTAAGGTATGAGACTGAAGCTTTCTTT.

The chain links TRBV28 to TRBJ1-3; tentative D call: TRBD1 (6 bases). The V end was cut by 7 bases, the J end by 0 bases, with 16 bases between. The CDR3 sequence is 16 residues long. The germline gives CDR1 MDHEN, CDR2 SYDVKM. The CDR3, as DNA: TGTGCCAGCAAACCAGACAGGTCCTCCTCTGGAAACACCATATATTTT. It encodes CASKPDRSSSGNTIYF. The full variable domain, its missing parts supplied by reference TRBV28 and TRBJ1-3, is DVKVTQSSRYLVKRTGEKVFLECVQDMDHENMFWYRQDPGLGLRLIYFSYDVKMKEKGDIPEGYSVSREKKERFSLILESASTNQTSMYLCASKPDRSSSGNTIYFGEGSWLTVV.

In this sample, this clonotype turned up many times. The rearrangement links TRBV20-1 to TRBJ1-4; 7 bases fit TRBD1. The V gene's germline CDR1 is DFQATT and CDR2 SNEGSKA (reference sequence). V was clipped by 3 bases and J by 8 bases; unmatched bases: 6. The CDR3 is 13 amino acids. The CDR3 nucleotides are TGCAGTGCTAGGGGGACAGCGGGGGAAAAACTGTTTTTT. It codes for CSARGTAGEKLFF.

This clonotype occurred once. Germline and junction disagree at one end, which may indicate a read error. V usage is TRBV4-3 and J usage is TRBJ2-2; TRBD2 might be the D (5 bases). CDR3 length: 18 residues. The V gene's germline CDR1 is LGHNA and CDR2 YSLEER. This chain's CDR3 is CASSQDYRSGKHTRELFF. The DNA of the CDR3 is TGCGCCAGCAGCCAAGACTATCGTTCGGGGAAACACACCAGGGAGCTGTTTTTT.